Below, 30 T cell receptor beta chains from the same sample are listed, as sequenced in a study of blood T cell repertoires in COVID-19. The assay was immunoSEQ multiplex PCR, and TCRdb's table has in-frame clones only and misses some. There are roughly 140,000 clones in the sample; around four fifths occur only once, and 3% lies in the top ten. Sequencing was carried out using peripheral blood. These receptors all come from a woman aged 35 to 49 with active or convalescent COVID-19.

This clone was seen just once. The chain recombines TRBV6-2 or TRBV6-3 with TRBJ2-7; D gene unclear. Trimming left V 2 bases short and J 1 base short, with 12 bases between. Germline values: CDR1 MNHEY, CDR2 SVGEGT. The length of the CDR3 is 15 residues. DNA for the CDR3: TGTGCCAGCAGTTACGGAGCCACTTCTTCCTACGAGCAGTACTTC. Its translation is CASSYGATSSYEQYF.

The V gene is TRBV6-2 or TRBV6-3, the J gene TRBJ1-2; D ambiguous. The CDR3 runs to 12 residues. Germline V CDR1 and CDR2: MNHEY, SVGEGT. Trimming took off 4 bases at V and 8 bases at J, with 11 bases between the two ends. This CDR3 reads CASSLRSVGYTF. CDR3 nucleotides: TGTGCCAGCAGTTTAAGAAGCGTCGGCTACACCTTC.

The CDR3 DNA follows: TGTGCCAGTAGTACCCGATTGCTAGGGGTGAACACTGAAGCTTTCTTT. It encodes CASSTRLLGVNTEAFF. The chain combines TRBV19 with TRBJ1-1; D is perhaps TRBD1 (5 bases). CDR3 length: 16 amino acids. Germline CDR1 is LNHDA and CDR2 is SQIVND (reference sequence). The V gene lost 4 bases and the J gene lost 0 bases, with 15 bases spanning the gap.

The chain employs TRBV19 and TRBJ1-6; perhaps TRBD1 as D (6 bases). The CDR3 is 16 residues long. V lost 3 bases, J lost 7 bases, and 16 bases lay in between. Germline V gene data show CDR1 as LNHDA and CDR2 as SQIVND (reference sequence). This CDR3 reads CASSINGDTGNSPLHF. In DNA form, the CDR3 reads TGTGCCAGTAGTATTAACGGGGACACAGGCAATTCACCCCTCCACTTT.

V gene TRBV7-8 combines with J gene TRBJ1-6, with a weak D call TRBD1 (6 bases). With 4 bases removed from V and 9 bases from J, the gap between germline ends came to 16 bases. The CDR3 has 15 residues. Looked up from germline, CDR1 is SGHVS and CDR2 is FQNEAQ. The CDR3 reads CASSSQTTGISPLHF. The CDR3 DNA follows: TGTGCCAGCAGCTCCCAGACCACAGGGATTTCACCCCTCCACTTT.

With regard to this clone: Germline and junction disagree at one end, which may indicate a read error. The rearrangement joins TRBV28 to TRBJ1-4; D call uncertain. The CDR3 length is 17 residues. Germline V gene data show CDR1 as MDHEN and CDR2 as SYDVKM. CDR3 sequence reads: CASSPNVWSGTDEKLFF. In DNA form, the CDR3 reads TGTGCCAGCAGCCCCAATGTATGGTCGGGAACTGATGAAAAACTGTTTTTT.

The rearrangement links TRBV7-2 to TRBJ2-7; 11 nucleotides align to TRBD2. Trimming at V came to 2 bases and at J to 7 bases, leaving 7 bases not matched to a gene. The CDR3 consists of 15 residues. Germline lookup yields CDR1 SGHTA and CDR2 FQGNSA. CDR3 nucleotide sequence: TGTGCCAGCAGCTTACCCACTAGCGGGAGAGAAGAGCAGTACTTC. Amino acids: CASSLPTSGREEQYF.

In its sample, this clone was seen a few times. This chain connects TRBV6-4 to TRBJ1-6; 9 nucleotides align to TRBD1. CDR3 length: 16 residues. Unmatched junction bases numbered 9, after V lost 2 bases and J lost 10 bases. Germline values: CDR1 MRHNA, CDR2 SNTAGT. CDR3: CASSDAAGQGLSPLHF. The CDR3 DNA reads TGTGCCAGCAGTGACGCAGCGGGACAGGGCCTATCACCCCTCCACTTT.

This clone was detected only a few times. CDR3 nucleotides: TGTGCCAGCAGCCCCCGGGGAGGGATCTATGGCTACACCTTC. It encodes CASSPRGGIYGYTF. V is TRBV5-4 and J is TRBJ1-2; no clear D. Per the germline V gene, CDR1 is SGHNT and CDR2 is YYREEE (reference sequence). The length of the CDR3 is 14 residues. The V gene lost 4 bases and the J gene lost 4 bases, with 14 bases spanning the gap.

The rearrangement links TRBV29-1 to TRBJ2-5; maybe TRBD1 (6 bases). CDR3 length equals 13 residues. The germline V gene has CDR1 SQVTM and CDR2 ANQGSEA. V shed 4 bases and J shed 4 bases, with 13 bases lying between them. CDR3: CSVVEGVGETQYF. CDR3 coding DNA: TGCAGCGTTGTCGAGGGGGTCGGAGAGACCCAGTACTTC. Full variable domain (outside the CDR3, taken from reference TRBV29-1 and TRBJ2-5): SAVISQKPSRDICQRGTSLTIQCQVDSQVTMMFWYRQQPGQSLTLIATANQGSEATYESGFVIDKFPISRPNLTFSTLTVSNMSPEDSSIYLCSVVEGVGETQYFGPGTRLLVL.

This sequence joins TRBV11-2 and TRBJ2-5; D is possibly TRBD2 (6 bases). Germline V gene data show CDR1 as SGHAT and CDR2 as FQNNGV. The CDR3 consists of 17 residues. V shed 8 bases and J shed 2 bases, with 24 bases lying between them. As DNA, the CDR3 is TGTGCCAGCCGTCCGGGGCTTCCGCGGGGTCCTCAAGAGACCCAGTACTTC. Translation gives CASRPGLPRGPQETQYF. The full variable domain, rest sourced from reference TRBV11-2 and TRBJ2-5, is EAGVAQSPRYKIIEKRQSVAFWCNPISGHATLYWYQQILGQGPKLLIQFQNNGVVDDSQLPKDRFSAERLKGVDSTLKIQPAKLEDSAVYLCASRPGLPRGPQETQYFGPGTRLLVL.

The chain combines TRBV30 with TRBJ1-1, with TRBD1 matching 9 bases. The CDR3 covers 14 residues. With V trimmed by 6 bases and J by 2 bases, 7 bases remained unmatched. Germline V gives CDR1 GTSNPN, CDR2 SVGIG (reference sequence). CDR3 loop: CACSTGGVNTEAFF. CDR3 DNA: TGTGCCTGTAGTACAGGGGGCGTTAACACTGAAGCTTTCTTT. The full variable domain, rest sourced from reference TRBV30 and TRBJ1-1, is SQTIHQWPATLVQPVGSPLSLECTVEGTSNPNLYWYRQAAGRGLQLLFYSVGIGQISSEVPQNLSASRPQDRQFILSSKKLLLSDSGFYLCACSTGGVNTEAFFGQGTRLTVV.

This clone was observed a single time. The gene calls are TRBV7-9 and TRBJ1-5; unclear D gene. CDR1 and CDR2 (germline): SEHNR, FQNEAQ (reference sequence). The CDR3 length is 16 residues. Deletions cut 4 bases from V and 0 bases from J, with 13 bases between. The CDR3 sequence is CASSSAGYYSNQPQHF. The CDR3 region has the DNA TGTGCCAGCAGCTCTGCGGGCTATTATAGCAATCAGCCCCAGCATTTT.

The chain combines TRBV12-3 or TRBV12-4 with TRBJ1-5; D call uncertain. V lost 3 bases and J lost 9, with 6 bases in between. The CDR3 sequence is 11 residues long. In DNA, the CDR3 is TGTGCCAGCAGTTTTACCGGGCCCCAGCATTTT. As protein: CASSFTGPQHF.

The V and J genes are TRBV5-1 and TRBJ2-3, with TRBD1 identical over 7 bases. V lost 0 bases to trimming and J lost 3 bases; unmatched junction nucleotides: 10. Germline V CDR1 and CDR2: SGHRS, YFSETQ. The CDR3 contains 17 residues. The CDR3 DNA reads TGCGCCAGCAGCTTGGCGACCGGGACAGTGAAGACAGATACGCAGTATTTT. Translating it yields CASSLATGTVKTDTQYF.

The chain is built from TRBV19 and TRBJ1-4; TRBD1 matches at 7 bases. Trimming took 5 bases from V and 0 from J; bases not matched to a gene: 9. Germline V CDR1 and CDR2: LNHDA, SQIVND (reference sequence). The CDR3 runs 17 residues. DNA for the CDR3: TGTGCCAGTAGTGCACGACAGGGATCTGCAACTAATGAAAAACTGTTTTTT. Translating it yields CASSARQGSATNEKLFF.

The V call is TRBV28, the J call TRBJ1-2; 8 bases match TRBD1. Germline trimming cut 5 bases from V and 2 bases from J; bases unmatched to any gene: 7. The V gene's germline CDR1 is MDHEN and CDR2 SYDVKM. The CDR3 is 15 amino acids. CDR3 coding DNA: TGTGCCAGCAGTGAGAGACAGGGGAGGAACTATGGCTACACCTTC. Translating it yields CASSERQGRNYGYTF.

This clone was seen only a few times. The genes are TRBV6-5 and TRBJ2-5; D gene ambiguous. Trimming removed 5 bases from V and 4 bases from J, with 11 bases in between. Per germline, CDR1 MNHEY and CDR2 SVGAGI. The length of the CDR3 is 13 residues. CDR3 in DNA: TGTGCCAGCAGTCAGGATCTGAGAGAGACCCAGTACTTC. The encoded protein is CASSQDLRETQYF.

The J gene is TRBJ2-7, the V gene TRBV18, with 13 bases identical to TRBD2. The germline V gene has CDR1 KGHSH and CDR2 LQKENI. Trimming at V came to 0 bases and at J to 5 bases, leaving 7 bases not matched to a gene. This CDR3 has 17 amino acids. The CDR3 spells CASSPPERGLAGDEQYF. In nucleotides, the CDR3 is TGTGCCAGCTCACCACCCGAGCGAGGACTAGCGGGAGACGAGCAGTACTTC.

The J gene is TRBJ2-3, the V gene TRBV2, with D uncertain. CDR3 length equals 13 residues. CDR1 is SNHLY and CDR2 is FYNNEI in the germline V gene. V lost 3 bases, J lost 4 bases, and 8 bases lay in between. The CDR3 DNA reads TGTGCCAGCAGTGAGCAAACGGCAGATACGCAGTATTTT. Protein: CASSEQTADTQYF.

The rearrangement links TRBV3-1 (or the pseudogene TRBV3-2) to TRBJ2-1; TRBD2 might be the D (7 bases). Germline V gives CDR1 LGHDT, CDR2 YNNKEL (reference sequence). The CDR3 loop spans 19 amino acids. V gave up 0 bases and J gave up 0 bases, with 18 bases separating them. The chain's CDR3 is CASSQDRGGPGGSYNEQFF. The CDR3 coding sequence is TGTGCCAGCAGCCAAGATCGTGGGGGGCCGGGGGGCTCCTACAATGAGCAGTTCTTC.

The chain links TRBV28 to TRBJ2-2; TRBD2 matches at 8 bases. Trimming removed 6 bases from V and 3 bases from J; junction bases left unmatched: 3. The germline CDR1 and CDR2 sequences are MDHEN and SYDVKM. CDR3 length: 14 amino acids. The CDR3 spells CASSISGDTGELFF. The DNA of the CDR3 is TGTGCCAGCAGCATTAGCGGGGACACCGGGGAGCTGTTTTTT.

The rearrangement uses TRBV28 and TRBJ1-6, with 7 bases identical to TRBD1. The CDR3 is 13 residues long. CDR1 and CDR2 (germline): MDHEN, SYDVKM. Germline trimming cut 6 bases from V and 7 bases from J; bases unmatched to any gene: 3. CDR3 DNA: TGTGCCAGCAGACGACAGGGAAATTCACCCCTCCACTTT. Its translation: CASRRQGNSPLHF.

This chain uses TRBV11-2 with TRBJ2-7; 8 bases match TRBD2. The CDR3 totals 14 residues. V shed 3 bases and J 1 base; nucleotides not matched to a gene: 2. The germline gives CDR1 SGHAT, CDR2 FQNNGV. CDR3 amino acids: CASSFSGASYEQYF. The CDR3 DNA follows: TGTGCCAGCAGCTTTAGCGGGGCTTCCTACGAGCAGTACTTC.

The CDR3: CASSLSADSTFYEQYF. The CDR3 bases are TGTGCCAGCAGTTTATCAGCGGACTCCACTTTCTACGAGCAGTACTTC. The V gene is TRBV27, the J gene TRBJ2-7; D perhaps matches TRBD2 (5 bases). The germline V gene encodes CDR1 MNHEY and CDR2 SMNVEV (reference sequence). The CDR3 runs to 16 residues. V was pared by 0 bases and J by 3 bases, with 15 bases between.

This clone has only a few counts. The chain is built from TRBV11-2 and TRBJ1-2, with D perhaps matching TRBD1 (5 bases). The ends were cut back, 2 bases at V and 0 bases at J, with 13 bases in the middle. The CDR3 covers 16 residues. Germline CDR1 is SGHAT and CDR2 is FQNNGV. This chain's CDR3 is CASSLTGPMANYGYTF. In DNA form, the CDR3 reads TGTGCCAGCAGCTTAACAGGACCCATGGCTAACTATGGCTACACCTTC.

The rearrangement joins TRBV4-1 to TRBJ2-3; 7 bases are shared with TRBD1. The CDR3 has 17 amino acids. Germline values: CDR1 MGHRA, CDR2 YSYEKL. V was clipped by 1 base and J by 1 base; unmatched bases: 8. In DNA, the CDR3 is TGCGCCAGCAGCCAAGTCTACTCGACAGGGCGCACAGATACGCAGTATTTT. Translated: CASSQVYSTGRTDTQYF.

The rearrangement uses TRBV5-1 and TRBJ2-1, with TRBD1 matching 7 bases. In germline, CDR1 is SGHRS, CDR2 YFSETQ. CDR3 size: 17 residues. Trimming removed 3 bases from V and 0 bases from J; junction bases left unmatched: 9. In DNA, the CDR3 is TGCGCCAGCAGCTCTGGATGGGGGACAGCCTCCTACAATGAGCAGTTCTTC. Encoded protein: CASSSGWGTASYNEQFF. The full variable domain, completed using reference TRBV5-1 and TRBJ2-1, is KAGVTQTPRYLIKTRGQQVTLSCSPISGHRSVSWYQQTPGQGLQFLFEYFSETQRNKGNFPGRFSGRQFSNSRSEMNVSTLELGDSALYLCASSSGWGTASYNEQFFGPGTRLTVL.

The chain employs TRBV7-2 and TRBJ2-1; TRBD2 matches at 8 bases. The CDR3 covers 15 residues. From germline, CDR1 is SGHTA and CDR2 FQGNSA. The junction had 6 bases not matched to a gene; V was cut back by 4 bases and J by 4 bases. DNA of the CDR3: TGTGCCAGCAGCTCGAGGACTAGCAGGTACAATGAGCAGTTCTTC. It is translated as CASSSRTSRYNEQFF.

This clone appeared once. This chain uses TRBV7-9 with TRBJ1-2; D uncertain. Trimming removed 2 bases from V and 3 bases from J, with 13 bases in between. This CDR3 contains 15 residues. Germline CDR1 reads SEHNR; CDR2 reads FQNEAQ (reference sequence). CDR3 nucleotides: TGTGCCAGCAGCTTATACAGCCTCACCCACTATGGCTACACCTTC. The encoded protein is CASSLYSLTHYGYTF.